This T cell receptor beta chain was profiled in a study of shared clonotypes between healthy human individuals. The wider study: Each donor's CD4 naive and CD4 memory cells filled three plates apiece, CD8 naive two, and CD8 memory one. Study conclusions and caveats: In contrast to clonotypes shared by all four donors, non-shared clonotypes had lower generation probabilities. Collection of samples was limited to blood; tissue repertoires likely differ.

Method: immunoSEQ multiplex PCR; TCRdb's copy keeps in-frame clones and lacks some. The sample lists millions of clones; about 92% were seen once. Concerning this clone: The antigen is not known. Other nucleotide sequences from this sample produce the same CDR3.

Terminally differentiated effector memory CD45RA+ cells were left out of the naive CD8 fraction, which was CD45RO-negative and positively selected for CCR7. What was sequenced was naive CD8+ T cells from PBMCs. The source is a man between 18 and 35 years old in good health. Some clones in this sample may be carry-over from other donors' samples.

DNA of the CDR3: TGTGCCAGCTCACCTCCAGGCAATCAGCCCCAGCATTTT. This codes for CASSPPGNQPQHF. The chain has TRBV18 and TRBJ1-5; D is unresolved. Germline CDR1 is KGHSH and CDR2 is LQKENI. The CDR3 loop spans 13 amino acids. V lost 3 bases, J lost 2 bases, and 5 bases lay in between.